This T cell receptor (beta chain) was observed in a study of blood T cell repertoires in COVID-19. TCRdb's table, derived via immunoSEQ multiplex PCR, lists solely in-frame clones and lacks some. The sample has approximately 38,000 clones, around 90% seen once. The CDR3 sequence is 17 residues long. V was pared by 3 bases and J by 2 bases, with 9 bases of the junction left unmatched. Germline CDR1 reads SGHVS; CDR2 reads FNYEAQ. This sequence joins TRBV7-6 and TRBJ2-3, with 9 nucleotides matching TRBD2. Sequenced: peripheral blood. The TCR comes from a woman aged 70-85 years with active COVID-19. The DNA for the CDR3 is TGTGCCAGCAGCTTGGGGGCTAGCGGGGCAACCACAGATACGCAGTATTTT. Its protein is CASSLGASGATTDTQYF.